This TCR beta chain appears in the sequencing data of a study of T-cell memory formation after mild COVID-19. The study's findings and limits: Pre-infection memory already had some responding clones, implying cross-reactive memory joined. Mostly located in CM and EM were contracting CD4+ clones, with contracting CD8+ clones located in EMRA.

A single record per CDR3 protein comes from TCRdb applying MiXCR to the 5' RACE reads. The sample contains approximately 350,000 distinct CDR3 sequences, 10% to 15% of which appear only once. The CDR3 totals 13 residues. Germline V gene data show CDR1 as GTSNPN and CDR2 as SVGIG (reference sequence). Trimming took off 4 bases at V and 4 bases at J, with 11 bases between the two ends. This clonotype occurred a few times. Its antigen is currently unknown. The source of this sequence is a man younger than 35 who had mild COVID-19 (a few samples of this study predate the infection). Cell type and time point are not known. This rearrangement joins TRBV30 to TRBJ2-1; no clear D. Sequencing was done on a sample of PBMCs or a T cell subset sorted from them (not recorded which). The CDR3 DNA reads as TGTGCCTGGAAGCGAACCTCGTACAATGAGCAGTTCTTC. Protein sequence: CAWKRTSYNEQFF.